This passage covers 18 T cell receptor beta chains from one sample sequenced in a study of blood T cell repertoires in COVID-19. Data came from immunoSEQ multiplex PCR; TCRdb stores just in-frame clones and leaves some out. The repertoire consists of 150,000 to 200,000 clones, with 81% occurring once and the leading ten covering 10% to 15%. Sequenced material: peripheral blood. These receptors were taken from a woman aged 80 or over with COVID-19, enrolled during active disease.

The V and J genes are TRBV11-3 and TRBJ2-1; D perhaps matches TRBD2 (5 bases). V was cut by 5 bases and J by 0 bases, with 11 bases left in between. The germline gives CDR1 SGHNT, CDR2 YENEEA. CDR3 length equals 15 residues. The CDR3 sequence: CASSGSGGSYNEQFF. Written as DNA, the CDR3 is TGTGCCAGCAGCGGAAGCGGCGGCTCCTACAATGAGCAGTTCTTC.

The CDR3 coding sequence is TGTGCCACCACCCCGGGCTCTGGAAACACCATATATTTT. Its translation: CATTPGSGNTIYF. V and J are TRBV24-1 and TRBJ1-3; D is uncertain. The CDR3 contains 13 residues. Germline assignment: CDR1 KGHDR and CDR2 SFDVKD. The germline V and J ends were trimmed by 8 bases and 0 bases, with 7 bases remaining between them.

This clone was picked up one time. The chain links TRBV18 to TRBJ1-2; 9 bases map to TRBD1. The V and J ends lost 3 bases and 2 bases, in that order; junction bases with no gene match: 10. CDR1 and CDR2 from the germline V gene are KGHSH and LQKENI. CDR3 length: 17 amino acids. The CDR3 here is CASSPSPDRGGNYGYTF. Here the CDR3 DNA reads TGTGCCAGCTCACCTTCCCCGGACAGGGGCGGAAACTATGGCTACACCTTC.

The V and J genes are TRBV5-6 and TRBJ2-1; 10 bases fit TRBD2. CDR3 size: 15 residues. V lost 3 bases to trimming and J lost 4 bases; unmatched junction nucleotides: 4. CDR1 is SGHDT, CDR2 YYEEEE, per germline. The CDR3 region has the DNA TGTGCCAGCAGCTCCCCTAGCGGGGGATACAATGAGCAGTTCTTC. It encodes CASSSPSGGYNEQFF.

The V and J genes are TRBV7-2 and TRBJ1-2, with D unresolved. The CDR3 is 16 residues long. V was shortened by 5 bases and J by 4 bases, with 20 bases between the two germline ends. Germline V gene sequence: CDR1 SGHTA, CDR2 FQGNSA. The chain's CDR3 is CASSQATSGLGYGYTF. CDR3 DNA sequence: TGTGCCAGCAGCCAGGCTACAAGCGGGTTGGGCTATGGCTACACCTTC.

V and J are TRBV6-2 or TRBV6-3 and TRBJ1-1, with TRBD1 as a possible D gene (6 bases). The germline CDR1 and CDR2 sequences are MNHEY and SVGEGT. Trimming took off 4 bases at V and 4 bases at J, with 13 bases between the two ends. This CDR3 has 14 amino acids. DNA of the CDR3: TGTGCCAGCAGTTCGAACAGGGTCGGCACTGAAGCTTTCTTT. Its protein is CASSSNRVGTEAFF.

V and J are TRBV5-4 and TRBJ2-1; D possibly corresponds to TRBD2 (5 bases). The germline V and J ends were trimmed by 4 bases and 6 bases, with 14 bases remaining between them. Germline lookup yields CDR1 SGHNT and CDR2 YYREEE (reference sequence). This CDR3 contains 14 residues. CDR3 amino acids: CASSLAGPGNEQFF. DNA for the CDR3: TGTGCCAGCAGCCTAGCAGGCCCGGGCAATGAGCAGTTCTTC.

This CDR3 reads CASRGQLIPNTEAFF. CDR3 DNA: TGTGCCAGCAGGGGACAGCTTATTCCCAACACTGAAGCTTTCTTT. The V and J genes are TRBV2 and TRBJ1-1; 7 positions match TRBD1. Germline lookup yields CDR1 SNHLY and CDR2 FYNNEI. With V trimmed by 6 bases and J by 2 bases, 9 bases remained unmatched. The CDR3 has 15 amino acids. Drawing the rest from reference TRBV2 and TRBJ1-1, the complete variable domain is EPEVTQTPSHQVTQMGQEVILRCVPISNHLYFYWYRQILGQKVEFLVSFYNNEISEKSEIFDDQFSVERPDGSNFTLKIRSTKLEDSAMYFCASRGQLIPNTEAFFGQGTRLTVV.

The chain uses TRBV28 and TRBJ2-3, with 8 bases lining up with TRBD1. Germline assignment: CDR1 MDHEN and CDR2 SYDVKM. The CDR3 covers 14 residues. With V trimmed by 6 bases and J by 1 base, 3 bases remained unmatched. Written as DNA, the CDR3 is TGTGCCAGCAGCCTGGACAGGGGCACAGATACGCAGTATTTT. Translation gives CASSLDRGTDTQYF.

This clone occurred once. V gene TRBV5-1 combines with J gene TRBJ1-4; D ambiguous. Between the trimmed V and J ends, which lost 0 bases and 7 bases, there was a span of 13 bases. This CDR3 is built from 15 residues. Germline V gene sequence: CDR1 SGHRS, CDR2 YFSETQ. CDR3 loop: CASSLASQDSEKLFF. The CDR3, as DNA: TGCGCCAGCAGCTTGGCCTCGCAGGACTCTGAAAAACTGTTTTTT.

In DNA form, the CDR3 reads TGTGCCAGCAGTCCGCGGCGGAGCTCCTACAATGAGCAGTTCTTC. It yields the protein CASSPRRSSYNEQFF. This chain joins TRBV27 and TRBJ2-1; D uncertain. V lost 5 bases, J lost 0 bases, and 11 bases lay in between. Germline CDR1 reads MNHEY; CDR2 reads SMNVEV (reference sequence). This CDR3 region has 15 residues.

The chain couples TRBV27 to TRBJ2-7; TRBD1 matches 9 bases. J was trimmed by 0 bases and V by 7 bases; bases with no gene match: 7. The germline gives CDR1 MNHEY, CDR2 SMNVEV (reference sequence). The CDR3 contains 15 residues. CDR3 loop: CASTPGQGRSYEQYF. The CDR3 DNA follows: TGTGCCAGCACTCCGGGACAGGGACGCTCCTACGAGCAGTACTTC.

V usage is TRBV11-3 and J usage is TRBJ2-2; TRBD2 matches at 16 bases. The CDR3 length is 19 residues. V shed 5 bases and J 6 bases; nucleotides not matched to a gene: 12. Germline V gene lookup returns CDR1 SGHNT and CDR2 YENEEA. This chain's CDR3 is CASSDSPPGLAGGPGELFF. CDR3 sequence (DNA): TGTGCCAGCAGCGACAGTCCCCCGGGACTAGCGGGAGGGCCCGGGGAGCTGTTTTTT.

CDR3 loop: CASSLRGPLNQPQHF. CDR3 in DNA: TGTGCCAGCAGCTTGAGGGGTCCGCTAAATCAGCCCCAGCATTTT. The chain carries TRBV5-8 and TRBJ1-5, with a tentative D call TRBD1 (5 bases). Germline V lookup: CDR1 SGHTS, CDR2 YDEGEE. V gave up 1 base and J gave up 4 bases, with 12 bases separating them. The CDR3 spans 15 residues.

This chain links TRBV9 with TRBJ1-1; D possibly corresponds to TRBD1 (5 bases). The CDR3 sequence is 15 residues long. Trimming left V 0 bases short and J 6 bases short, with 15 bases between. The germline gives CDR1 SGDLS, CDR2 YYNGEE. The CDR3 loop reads CASSVEVSQGAEAFF. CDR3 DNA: TGTGCCAGCAGCGTAGAGGTCAGCCAAGGGGCTGAAGCTTTCTTT.

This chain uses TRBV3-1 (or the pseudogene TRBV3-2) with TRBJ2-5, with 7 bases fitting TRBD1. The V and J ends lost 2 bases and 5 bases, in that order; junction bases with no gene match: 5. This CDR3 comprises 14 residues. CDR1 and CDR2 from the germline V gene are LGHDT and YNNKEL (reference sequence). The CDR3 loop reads CASSQRSRGETQYF. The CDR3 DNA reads TGTGCCAGCAGCCAAAGGTCCAGGGGGGAGACCCAGTACTTC.

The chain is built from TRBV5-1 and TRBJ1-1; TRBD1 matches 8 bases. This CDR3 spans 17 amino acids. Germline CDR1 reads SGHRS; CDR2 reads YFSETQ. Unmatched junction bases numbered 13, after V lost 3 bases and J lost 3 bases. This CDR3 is CASSSRRQGRRDTEAFF. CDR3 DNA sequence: TGCGCCAGCAGCTCAAGACGACAGGGGAGAAGAGACACTGAAGCTTTCTTT.

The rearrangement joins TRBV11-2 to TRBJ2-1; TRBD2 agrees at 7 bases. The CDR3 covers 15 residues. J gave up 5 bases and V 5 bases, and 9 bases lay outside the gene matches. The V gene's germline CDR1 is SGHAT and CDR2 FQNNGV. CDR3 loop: CASSLHAGEDNEQFF. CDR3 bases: TGTGCCAGCAGCCTTCACGCGGGGGAAGACAATGAGCAGTTCTTC.